The 30 T cell receptor beta chains presented below share a single source sample, sequenced in a study of blood T cell repertoires in COVID-19. Profiling relied on immunoSEQ multiplex PCR, and the TCRdb table lists in-frame clones only, not all of them. Of approximately 500,000 clones listed, 70% to 90% were seen once; the top ten hold 3.2%. Source material: peripheral blood. All receptors derive from a human donor in a cohort sampled during active COVID-19.

The V call is TRBV6-2 or TRBV6-3, the J call TRBJ2-3; TRBD2 agrees at 7 bases. The ends lost 4 bases at V and 4 bases at J; junction bases unmatched: 5. This CDR3 comprises 14 residues. The germline V gene has CDR1 MNHEY and CDR2 SVGEGT. The chain's CDR3 is CASSWGGSPDTQYF. The CDR3 nucleotides are TGTGCCAGCAGTTGGGGCGGGAGCCCAGATACGCAGTATTTT.

The chain is built from TRBV2 and TRBJ2-5; 11 bases line up with TRBD2. The CDR3 extends over 15 amino acids. V lost 4 bases to trimming and J lost 5 bases; unmatched junction nucleotides: 6. CDR1 and CDR2 (germline): SNHLY, FYNNEI. The CDR3 protein is CASSGIAGGQETQYF. The DNA of the CDR3 is TGTGCCAGCAGTGGGATAGCGGGAGGGCAGGAGACCCAGTACTTC.

J is TRBJ2-3 and V is TRBV7-6, with 10 bases that match TRBD2. The CDR3 runs to 18 residues. V lost 1 base and J lost 1; bases outside the gene matches: 8. Germline CDR1 SGHVS, CDR2 FNYEAQ. CDR3 sequence: CASSLVRVAGGGTDTQYF. CDR3 nucleotide sequence: TGTGCCAGCAGCTTAGTTAGGGTAGCGGGAGGCGGCACAGATACGCAGTATTTT.

The gene calls are TRBV29-1 and TRBJ2-1, with 9 bases that match TRBD1. V dropped 4 bases and J dropped 3; count of bases not matched to a gene: 19. The CDR3 runs 19 residues. Looked up from germline, CDR1 is SQVTM and CDR2 is ANQGSEA. The CDR3 nucleotides read TGCAGCGTTGTCCCGGGACAGGGTTTGGCGGGAGCGAACTACAATGAGCAGTTCTTC. Its protein product is CSVVPGQGLAGANYNEQFF.

In DNA form, the CDR3 reads TGTGCCAGCAGCCGACAGAATAGCAATCAGCCCCAGCATTTT. Its protein is CASSRQNSNQPQHF. V usage is TRBV5-4 and J usage is TRBJ1-5, with a weak D call TRBD1 (5 bases). The CDR3 has 14 residues. V was pared by 4 bases and J by 0 bases, with 8 bases between. Germline CDR1 is SGHNT and CDR2 is YYREEE (reference sequence).

This clone was detected a few times. V usage is TRBV7-3 and J usage is TRBJ2-3; the match to TRBD2 covers 11 bases. V dropped 5 bases and J dropped 2; count of bases not matched to a gene: 6. The CDR3 is made up of 16 amino acids. Per germline, CDR1 SGHTA and CDR2 FQGTGA. The CDR3 region has the DNA TGTGCCAGCAGCCTGGGGACTAGCGGCCTCACAGATACGCAGTATTTT. Protein sequence: CASSLGTSGLTDTQYF.

This clone was counted only a few times. The chain links TRBV7-3 to TRBJ2-3; 13 bases are a match to TRBD2. CDR1 is SGHTA and CDR2 is FQGTGA in the germline V gene. V lost 2 bases, J lost 3 bases, and 2 bases stayed unmatched. The CDR3 length is 16 residues. DNA for the CDR3: TGTGCCAGCAGCTTAGGACTAGCGGGAGTAACAGATACGCAGTATTTT. It codes for CASSLGLAGVTDTQYF. The full variable domain, in which reference TRBV7-3 and TRBJ2-3 provide the parts outside the CDR3, is GAGVSQTPSNKVTEKGKYVELRCDPISGHTALYWYRQSLGQGPEFLIYFQGTGAADDSGLPNDRFFAVRPEGSVSTLKIQRTERGDSAVYLCASSLGLAGVTDTQYFGPGTRLTVL.

The chain couples TRBV15 to TRBJ2-1; a possible D gene is TRBD2 (5 bases). The CDR3 sequence is 16 residues long. The germline gives CDR1 LNHNV, CDR2 YYDKDF (reference sequence). The V end lost 1 base, the J end lost 3 bases, and 13 bases lay between the germline ends. CDR3 protein: CATSRVAIRIYNEQFF. CDR3 DNA: TGTGCCACCAGCAGAGTAGCGATACGAATCTACAATGAGCAGTTCTTC.

The chain has TRBV28 and TRBJ1-2; no reliable D call. The V end was cut by 1 base, the J end by 8 bases, with 14 bases between. The CDR3 runs to 14 residues. Looked up from germline, CDR1 is MDHEN and CDR2 is SYDVKM. CDR3 residues: CASSLSGRFKGYTF. For the CDR3, the DNA is TGTGCCAGCAGTTTATCCGGGAGGTTTAAGGGCTACACCTTC.

The chain joins TRBV5-1 to TRBJ2-3, with 14 bases lining up with TRBD2. Germline V gene lookup returns CDR1 SGHRS and CDR2 YFSETQ. Trimming cost V 3 bases and J 2 bases; bases outside gene matches: 8. The CDR3 runs 18 residues. CDR3: CASSYGLAGGIPTDTQYF. CDR3 sequence (DNA): TGCGCCAGCAGCTACGGACTAGCGGGAGGTATCCCCACAGATACGCAGTATTTT.

The CDR3 coding sequence is TGTGCCAGCAGGGCAGCGGGAGGTTTCACAGATACGCAGTATTTT. Amino acids: CASRAAGGFTDTQYF. This sequence joins TRBV28 and TRBJ2-3; 9 nucleotides agree with TRBD2. CDR3 length: 15 amino acids. Germline V gene sequence: CDR1 MDHEN, CDR2 SYDVKM. After removal of 6 bases from V and 2 bases from J, the junction contained 6 bases not matched to a gene.

A single count supports this clone. V gene TRBV28 combines with J gene TRBJ2-7; possible D gene TRBD2, 6 bases. The CDR3 is 15 residues long. Germline V CDR1 and CDR2: MDHEN, SYDVKM. Trimming took 6 bases from V and 0 from J, leaving 15 bases between them. The chain's CDR3 is CASRGGNPGSYEQYF. In DNA form, the CDR3 reads TGTGCCAGCAGGGGAGGTAACCCTGGCTCCTACGAGCAGTACTTC.

This chain connects TRBV5-4 to TRBJ2-1, with TRBD2 matching 15 bases. V trimming: 4 bases; J trimming: 5 bases; junction bases outside the gene matches: 4. There are 16 residues in the CDR3. Germline CDR1 is SGHNT and CDR2 is YYREEE (reference sequence). This CDR3 is CASSRTSGRGNNEQFF. The CDR3 DNA sequence: TGTGCCAGCAGCCGGACTAGCGGGAGGGGGAACAATGAGCAGTTCTTC. The full variable domain, with the rest looked up from reference TRBV5-4 and TRBJ2-1, is ETGVTQSPTHLIKTRGQQVTLRCSSQSGHNTVSWYQQALGQGPQFIFQYYREEENGRGNFPPRFSGLQFPNYSSELNVNALELDDSALYLCASSRTSGRGNNEQFFGPGTRLTVL.

The V and J genes are TRBV27 and TRBJ1-2; no clear D. Germline V lookup: CDR1 MNHEY, CDR2 SMNVEV (reference sequence). The CDR3 is 14 residues long. V dropped 2 bases and J dropped 2 bases, with 9 bases sitting between them. CDR3 residues: CASSLLGGNYGYTF. Here the CDR3 DNA reads TGTGCCAGCAGTTTACTGGGAGGAAACTATGGCTACACCTTC.

This clone was detected once. The rearrangement links TRBV3-1 (or the pseudogene TRBV3-2) to TRBJ2-7; 9 nucleotides line up with TRBD1. The V segment lost 1 base and the J segment 6 bases; nucleotides outside the gene matches: 13. The CDR3 consists of 17 residues. Germline V CDR1 and CDR2: LGHDT, YNNKEL (reference sequence). For the CDR3, the DNA is TGTGCCAGCAGCCAAGGGAGGACAGGGGCTGGGCAGAGCGAGCAGTACTTC. This sequence encodes CASSQGRTGAGQSEQYF.

There are a few counts of this clone. The gene calls are TRBV6-5 and TRBJ1-1; TRBD1 matches 8 bases. Germline values: CDR1 MNHEY, CDR2 SVGAGI. V was pared by 6 bases and J by 5 bases, with 8 bases of the junction left unmatched. This CDR3 is built from 14 residues. The CDR3 loop is CASRRDRRGTEAFF. DNA for the CDR3: TGTGCCAGCAGGAGGGACAGGAGGGGGACTGAAGCTTTCTTT.

The V gene is TRBV2, the J gene TRBJ2-7; D is possibly TRBD1 (6 bases). V was trimmed by 6 bases and J by 5 bases, leaving 20 bases between them. Germline CDR1 and CDR2: SNHLY and FYNNEI. The CDR3 has 15 amino acids. CDR3 sequence: CASRQQGRGADEQYF. The CDR3 nucleotides read TGTGCCAGCAGGCAGCAGGGGAGAGGGGCGGACGAGCAGTACTTC. Based on the CDR3 plus reference TRBV2 and TRBJ2-7, the full variable domain is EPEVTQTPSHQVTQMGQEVILRCVPISNHLYFYWYRQILGQKVEFLVSFYNNEISEKSEIFDDQFSVERPDGSNFTLKIRSTKLEDSAMYFCASRQQGRGADEQYFGPGTRLTVT.

The rearrangement links TRBV19 to TRBJ1-5; 8 bases line up with TRBD1. Germline V gene lookup returns CDR1 LNHDA and CDR2 SQIVND (reference sequence). V shed 10 bases and J 2 bases; nucleotides not matched to a gene: 10. The CDR3 consists of 15 residues. The CDR3 here is CATRPGQGRNQPQHF. As DNA, the CDR3 is TGTGCCACCCGTCCAGGACAGGGTCGCAATCAGCCCCAGCATTTT.

The chain links TRBV28 to TRBJ1-1; the match to TRBD1 covers 7 bases. Germline V lookup: CDR1 MDHEN, CDR2 SYDVKM. V was pared by 5 bases and J by 11 bases, with 11 bases of the junction left unmatched. The CDR3 length is 13 residues. In DNA form, the CDR3 reads TGTGCCAGCAGTCCGGAGGCGACAGGGAGGGCTTTCTTT. This gives the protein CASSPEATGRAFF. Based on the CDR3 plus reference TRBV28 and TRBJ1-1, the full variable domain is DVKVTQSSRYLVKRTGEKVFLECVQDMDHENMFWYRQDPGLGLRLIYFSYDVKMKEKGDIPEGYSVSREKKERFSLILESASTNQTSMYLCASSPEATGRAFFGQGTRLTVV.

The gene calls are TRBV6-2 or TRBV6-3 and TRBJ1-6, with 8 bases fitting TRBD1. The CDR3 is 15 residues long. V was clipped by 6 bases and J by 10 bases; unmatched bases: 11. Germline CDR1 is MNHEY and CDR2 is SVGEGT. The CDR3 region is CASSLETGVFSPLHF. The CDR3 nucleotides read TGTGCCAGCAGCCTTGAGACAGGGGTCTTCTCACCCCTCCACTTT.

This chain joins TRBV2 and TRBJ2-3, with 13 bases fitting TRBD2. CDR1 SNHLY and CDR2 FYNNEI come from the germline V gene. Trimming removed 8 bases from V and 7 bases from J; junction bases left unmatched: 12. The CDR3 spans 16 residues. The CDR3: CASRTSGSDWGNTQYF. CDR3 bases: TGTGCCAGCCGGACTAGCGGGAGTGATTGGGGTAATACGCAGTATTTT.

The V and J genes are TRBV4-3 and TRBJ1-4; D is undetermined. Germline V gene lookup returns CDR1 LGHNA and CDR2 YSLEER. This CDR3 region has 16 residues. V was pared by 1 base and J by 2 bases, with 11 bases between. The CDR3 loop is CASSQARVETNEKLFF. The CDR3 DNA is TGCGCCAGCAGCCAAGCGAGGGTGGAGACTAATGAAAAACTGTTTTTT.

The V and J genes are TRBV7-6 and TRBJ2-2; D might be TRBD1 (5 bases). This CDR3 is 18 amino acids long. CDR1 is SGHVS and CDR2 is FNYEAQ in the germline V gene. V gave up 5 bases and J gave up 3 bases, with 22 bases separating them. The CDR3 sequence is CASSGLGDGRVYTGELFF. The CDR3 bases are TGTGCCAGCAGCGGGCTAGGGGATGGCAGGGTATACACCGGGGAGCTGTTTTTT.

The chain links TRBV27 to TRBJ1-1; D is ambiguous. The CDR3 is 13 amino acids. The germline gives CDR1 MNHEY, CDR2 SMNVEV (reference sequence). The V end was cut by 5 bases, the J end by 3 bases, with 10 bases between. The CDR3 region has the DNA TGTGCCAGCAGTCGGAGCAGACACACTGAAGCTTTCTTT. This encodes CASSRSRHTEAFF.

V is TRBV19 and J is TRBJ2-1; D may be TRBD2 (6 bases). V was clipped by 6 bases and J by 12 bases, with 18 bases between them. The CDR3 runs to 13 residues. Germline loops: CDR1 LNHDA, CDR2 SQIVND (reference sequence). The CDR3 DNA reads as TGTGCCAGTAGCCACAATGGCTGGGAGGTGCAGTTCTTC. Its protein product is CASSHNGWEVQFF.

The gene calls are TRBV18 and TRBJ1-2, with 7 bases lining up with TRBD1. Germline V gene lookup returns CDR1 KGHSH and CDR2 LQKENI. J was trimmed by 6 bases and V by 5 bases; bases with no gene match: 9. The CDR3 has 14 amino acids. In DNA form, the CDR3 reads TGTGCCAGCTCAGGGCGGGGCCAGGGGGATGGCTACACCTTC. Amino acids: CASSGRGQGDGYTF.

This chain links TRBV6-2 or TRBV6-3 with TRBJ2-2, with D perhaps TRBD2 (6 bases). The CDR3 runs 15 residues. Trimming took off 3 bases at V and 2 bases at J, with 10 bases between the two ends. The germline CDR1 and CDR2 sequences are MNHEY and SVGEGT. CDR3 in DNA: TGTGCCAGCAGTTATTCGGGACTCAACACCGGGGAGCTGTTTTTT. It translates to CASSYSGLNTGELFF.

This chain links TRBV7-2 with TRBJ2-7; possible D gene TRBD2, 5 bases. From germline, CDR1 is SGHTA and CDR2 FQGNSA. The length of the CDR3 is 14 residues. The ends were cut back, 4 bases at V and 2 bases at J, with 12 bases in the middle. CDR3 bases: TGTGCCAGCAGCTCAGCCCGGGGAACCTACGAGCAGTACTTC. Its translation is CASSSARGTYEQYF.

V gene TRBV11-2 combines with J gene TRBJ1-1, with TRBD1 identical over 8 bases. J gave up 6 bases and V 0 bases, and 21 bases lay outside the gene matches. CDR3 length: 20 amino acids. Per the germline V gene, CDR1 is SGHAT and CDR2 is FQNNGV. The CDR3 nucleotides read TGTGCCAGCAGCTTAGACAAGTTTTGGGCAGGGGGCTCTCTCGGTGCTGAAGCTTTCTTT. Protein sequence: CASSLDKFWAGGSLGAEAFF.

This clone was counted once. The genes are TRBV6-5 and TRBJ2-1, with a possible D match to TRBD2 (6 bases). The CDR3 has 16 amino acids. Germline V gene lookup returns CDR1 MNHEY and CDR2 SVGAGI. V was cut by 2 bases and J by 1 base, with 12 bases left in between. Here the CDR3 DNA reads TGTGCCAGCAGTTACGGGGACGGACTATCCTACAATGAGCAGTTCTTC. This sequence encodes CASSYGDGLSYNEQFF.